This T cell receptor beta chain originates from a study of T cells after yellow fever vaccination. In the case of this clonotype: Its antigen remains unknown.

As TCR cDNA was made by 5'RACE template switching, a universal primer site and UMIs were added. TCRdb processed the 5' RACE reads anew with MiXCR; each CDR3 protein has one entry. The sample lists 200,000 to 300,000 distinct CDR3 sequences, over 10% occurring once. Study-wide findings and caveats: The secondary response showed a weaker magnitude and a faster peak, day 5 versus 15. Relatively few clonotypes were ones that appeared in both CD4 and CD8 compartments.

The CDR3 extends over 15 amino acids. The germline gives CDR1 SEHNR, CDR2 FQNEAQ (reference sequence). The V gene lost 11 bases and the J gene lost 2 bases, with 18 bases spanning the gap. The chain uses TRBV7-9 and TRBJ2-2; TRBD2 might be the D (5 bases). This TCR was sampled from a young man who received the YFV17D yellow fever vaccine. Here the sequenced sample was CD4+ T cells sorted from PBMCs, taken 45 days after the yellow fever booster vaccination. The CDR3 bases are TGTGCCGGTTCCTCCCGGGGAACTAACACCGGGGAGCTGTTTTTT. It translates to CAGSSRGTNTGELFF.